Below are 31 T cell receptor beta chains sequenced from a single sample in a study of PD-L1 blockade in urothelial cancer. Assay used: immunoSEQ multiplex PCR; TCRdb lists only in-frame clones, some missing. The sample has 71,000 or so clones, 85% to 90% seen once; the top ten hold roughly 3.2%. The source material was PBMCs, sampled around atezolizumab (anti-PD-L1) treatment. The receptors come from a man aged 55 to 70 with urothelial cancer.

The chain links TRBV28 to TRBJ2-5; D call uncertain. CDR1 and CDR2 from the germline V gene are MDHEN and SYDVKM. The CDR3 runs 12 residues. Trimming pared 6 bases from V and 7 bases from J, leaving 12 bases between. The CDR3: CASRSSRGTQYF. The CDR3 DNA sequence: TGTGCCAGCAGGTCCAGTCGAGGGACCCAGTACTTC.

This chain connects TRBV2 to TRBJ1-3; 8 bases match TRBD1. Germline CDR1 SNHLY, CDR2 FYNNEI. J was trimmed by 3 bases and V by 7 bases; bases with no gene match: 17. The CDR3 contains 18 residues. CDR3 residues: CASTWTGFDSLRGNTIYF. DNA for the CDR3: TGTGCCAGCACCTGGACAGGGTTTGATTCTCTCCGTGGAAACACCATATATTTT.

The chain joins TRBV5-6 to TRBJ1-6; TRBD1 matches at 9 bases. The CDR3 sequence is 16 residues long. V was pared by 3 bases and J by 7 bases, with 8 bases of the junction left unmatched. Germline-derived CDR1 and CDR2 are SGHDT and YYEEEE. The CDR3 sequence is CASSSRTGVGNSPLHF. In DNA, the CDR3 is TGTGCCAGCAGCTCCCGGACAGGGGTGGGAAATTCACCCCTCCACTTT.

The rearrangement joins TRBV2 to TRBJ1-3; 9 positions match TRBD1. Trimming at V came to 6 bases and at J to 2 bases, leaving 5 bases not matched to a gene. Germline CDR1 is SNHLY and CDR2 is FYNNEI. The CDR3 totals 15 residues. DNA for the CDR3: TGTGCCAGCAGAGATAGGGACAGGGCTGGAAACACCATATATTTT. Protein sequence: CASRDRDRAGNTIYF.

The chain combines TRBV7-9 with TRBJ1-1, with D tentatively TRBD1 (6 bases). Trimming cost V 3 bases and J 7 bases, with 15 bases left between them. This CDR3 has 14 amino acids. Germline assignment: CDR1 SEHNR and CDR2 FQNEAQ (reference sequence). In DNA form, the CDR3 reads TGTGCCAGCAGCTTTGCCGGGACAACCGGTGAAGCTTTCTTT. Translating it yields CASSFAGTTGEAFF.

This sequence joins TRBV5-6 and TRBJ2-7, with a possible D match to TRBD1 (5 bases). The CDR3 sequence is 13 residues long. The germline CDR1 and CDR2 sequences are SGHDT and YYEEEE. Trimming removed 0 bases from V and 1 base from J, with 5 bases in between. CDR3 coding DNA: TGTGCCAGCAGCTTGGACAGGTCCTACGAGCAGTACTTC. Protein product: CASSLDRSYEQYF.

The genes are TRBV10-3 and TRBJ1-5, with D perhaps TRBD1 (5 bases). This CDR3 contains 15 residues. Germline CDR1 reads ENHRY; CDR2 reads SYGVKD. Trimming took off 3 bases at V and 3 bases at J, with 12 bases between the two ends. The CDR3 reads CAISESQGNNQPQHF. The CDR3 nucleotides are TGTGCCATCAGTGAATCCCAGGGCAACAATCAGCCCCAGCATTTT.

The J gene is TRBJ2-3, the V gene TRBV7-9; TRBD1 agrees at 8 bases. After removal of 7 bases from V and 2 bases from J, the junction contained 5 bases not matched to a gene. This CDR3 comprises 14 residues. The germline V gene encodes CDR1 SEHNR and CDR2 FQNEAQ (reference sequence). CDR3 sequence: CASNPGQVTDTQYF. The CDR3, as DNA: TGTGCCAGCAACCCGGGACAGGTCACAGATACGCAGTATTTT.

The V gene is TRBV18, the J gene TRBJ1-3; D not resolved. Per the germline V gene, CDR1 is KGHSH and CDR2 is LQKENI. The CDR3 is 16 amino acids. V lost 3 bases and J lost 2, with 14 bases in between. CDR3 residues: CASSPKMEEAGNTIYF. The DNA for the CDR3 is TGTGCCAGCTCACCTAAAATGGAAGAGGCTGGAAACACCATATATTTT. Full variable domain (remainder filled in from reference TRBV18 and TRBJ1-3): NAGVMQNPRHLVRRRGQEARLRCSPMKGHSHVYWYRQLPEEGLKFMVYLQKENIIDESGMPKERFSAEFPKEGPSILRIQQVVRGDSAAYFCASSPKMEEAGNTIYFGEGSWLTVV.

V gene TRBV28 combines with J gene TRBJ2-5; no reliable D call. CDR3 size: 12 residues. The germline V gene encodes CDR1 MDHEN and CDR2 SYDVKM. Trimming removed 6 bases from V and 1 base from J, with 6 bases in between. DNA of the CDR3: TGTGCCAGCAGATCTACCCAAGAGACCCAGTACTTC. Encoded protein: CASRSTQETQYF.

The J gene is TRBJ2-1, the V gene TRBV11-2; D ambiguous. The CDR3 length is 12 residues. Germline-derived CDR1 and CDR2 are SGHAT and FQNNGV. V was trimmed by 7 bases and J by 6 bases, leaving 10 bases between them. The CDR3 region is CASTYIANEQFF. The DNA for the CDR3 is TGTGCCAGCACCTACATAGCCAATGAGCAGTTCTTC.

The chain joins TRBV28 to TRBJ1-4; no definite D call. V lost 2 bases and J lost 4, with 8 bases in between. The CDR3 loop spans 14 amino acids. Germline CDR1 MDHEN, CDR2 SYDVKM. The CDR3 loop reads CASSLTGNNEKLFF. CDR3 DNA sequence: TGTGCCAGCAGTTTAACGGGTAATAATGAAAAACTGTTTTTT.

The rearrangement links TRBV9 to TRBJ1-1; D unclear. V lost 3 bases and J 5 bases, leaving 14 bases between the germline ends. The V gene's germline CDR1 is SGDLS and CDR2 YYNGEE. The CDR3 has 14 amino acids. The CDR3: CASSETLTGTEAFF. The CDR3 DNA sequence: TGTGCCAGCAGCGAGACATTGACGGGAACTGAAGCTTTCTTT.

The rearrangement joins TRBV5-1 to TRBJ2-5, with a possible D match to TRBD2 (7 bases). Trimming shortened V by 0 bases and J by 4 bases, and 13 bases separated the two germline ends. CDR1 and CDR2 from the germline V gene are SGHRS and YFSETQ. The CDR3 runs 15 residues. Written as DNA, the CDR3 is TGCGCCAGCAGCTTGGAGGGGGGGGGCAGAGAGACCCAGTACTTC. Amino acid sequence: CASSLEGGGRETQYF. Looking up the rest from reference TRBV5-1 and TRBJ2-5 gives the full variable domain: KAGVTQTPRYLIKTRGQQVTLSCSPISGHRSVSWYQQTPGQGLQFLFEYFSETQRNKGNFPGRFSGRQFSNSRSEMNVSTLELGDSALYLCASSLEGGGRETQYFGPGTRLLVL.

The rearrangement uses TRBV7-9 and TRBJ2-5; D call uncertain. V lost 5 bases and J 5 bases, leaving 15 bases between the germline ends. Per germline, CDR1 SEHNR and CDR2 FQNEAQ (reference sequence). This CDR3 comprises 14 residues. CDR3 in DNA: TGTGCCAGCAGCGCCGACAATGCCGCCGAGACCCAGTACTTC. This encodes CASSADNAAETQYF.

The chain couples TRBV9 to TRBJ1-6, with a weak D call TRBD1 (6 bases). Trimming pared 4 bases from V and 3 bases from J, leaving 17 bases between. Germline V gives CDR1 SGDLS, CDR2 YYNGEE. The CDR3 has 17 amino acids. The CDR3: CASSPTQGLDYNSPLHF. The CDR3 DNA reads as TGTGCCAGCAGCCCAACCCAGGGGTTGGACTATAATTCACCCCTCCACTTT. The full variable domain, with the rest looked up from reference TRBV9 and TRBJ1-6, is DSGVTQTPKHLITATGQRVTLRCSPRSGDLSVYWYQQSLDQGLQFLIQYYNGEERAKGNILERFSAQQFPDLHSELNLSSLELGDSALYFCASSPTQGLDYNSPLHFGNGTRLTVT.

This clone was seen a few times. V and J are TRBV13 and TRBJ1-6, with 8 bases matching TRBD1. There are 15 residues in the CDR3. Germline V gene sequence: CDR1 PRHDT, CDR2 FYEKMQ (reference sequence). The V and J ends lost 5 bases and 5 bases, in that order; junction bases with no gene match: 5. In nucleotides, the CDR3 is TGTGCCAGCAGCCTGACAGGGGCCGATAATTCACCCCTCCACTTT. It translates to CASSLTGADNSPLHF.

This chain uses TRBV4-1 with TRBJ1-1; no clear D. CDR3 length: 14 residues. Trimming took 1 base from V and 5 from J, leaving 11 bases between them. CDR1 and CDR2 from the germline V gene are MGHRA and YSYEKL. The CDR3 loop reads CASSQGLLRTEAFF. The CDR3 bases are TGCGCCAGCAGCCAAGGGTTATTGAGGACTGAAGCTTTCTTT.

This clone was counted a single time. The chain joins TRBV2 to TRBJ1-4; tentatively, D is TRBD1 (6 bases). The CDR3 is made up of 13 amino acids. Germline V gene data show CDR1 as SNHLY and CDR2 as FYNNEI. The V end was cut by 4 bases, the J end by 5 bases, with 8 bases between. The CDR3 DNA is TGTGCCAGCAGTGGACAGGAGAATGAAAAACTGTTTTTT. Residues: CASSGQENEKLFF.

This rearrangement joins TRBV4-3 to TRBJ1-4, with D possibly being TRBD1 (5 bases). The CDR3 is made up of 15 amino acids. Germline lookup yields CDR1 LGHNA and CDR2 YSLEER. Trimming pared 1 base from V and 5 bases from J, leaving 11 bases between. The CDR3 DNA reads as TGCGCCAGCAGCCAAGGTGGCAGGGCCAATGAAAAACTGTTTTTT. Residues: CASSQGGRANEKLFF.

The J gene is TRBJ2-1, the V gene TRBV7-2; 8 positions agree with TRBD1. Germline assignment: CDR1 SGHTA and CDR2 FQGNSA. Trimming removed 5 bases from V and 4 bases from J; junction bases left unmatched: 7. The CDR3 runs to 15 residues. For the CDR3, the DNA is TGTGCCAGCAGCCCCTCGGGACAGGCATACAATGAGCAGTTCTTC. The encoded protein is CASSPSGQAYNEQFF.

The chain employs TRBV5-1 and TRBJ1-1; 11 bases agree with TRBD1. With 4 bases clipped from V and 0 bases from J, the junction kept 5 bases outside the gene matches. This CDR3 comprises 16 residues. Germline V gives CDR1 SGHRS, CDR2 YFSETQ. The CDR3 here is CASSQGQGDLNTEAFF. In DNA form, the CDR3 reads TGCGCCAGCAGCCAGGGACAGGGGGACTTGAACACTGAAGCTTTCTTT.

V is TRBV5-4 and J is TRBJ2-5; D is unresolved. Trimming left V 4 bases short and J 5 bases short, with 18 bases between. Germline V gene lookup returns CDR1 SGHNT and CDR2 YYREEE (reference sequence). The CDR3 loop spans 15 amino acids. The CDR3 here is CASSHPSSMSETQYF. The CDR3 DNA reads TGTGCCAGCAGCCATCCTAGTTCCATGAGTGAGACCCAGTACTTC.

The chain employs TRBV6-1 and TRBJ2-7, with a weak D call TRBD2 (6 bases). The V gene's germline CDR1 is MNHNS and CDR2 SASEGT. This CDR3 is 14 amino acids long. Trimming removed 1 base from V and 8 bases from J, with 15 bases in between. The CDR3 spells CASSEGVVAGKQYF. Written as DNA, the CDR3 is TGTGCCAGCAGTGAAGGGGTGGTGGCGGGGAAGCAGTACTTC.

This chain links TRBV28 with TRBJ1-5; 11 bases are a match to TRBD1. Trimming took 4 bases from V and 0 from J; bases not matched to a gene: 5. The germline CDR1 and CDR2 sequences are MDHEN and SYDVKM. This CDR3 region has 17 residues. This CDR3 reads CASSSGQGVHSNQPQHF. CDR3 nucleotides: TGTGCCAGCAGTTCGGGACAGGGGGTACATAGCAATCAGCCCCAGCATTTT. The variable domain in full, completed from reference TRBV28 and TRBJ1-5, reads DVKVTQSSRYLVKRTGEKVFLECVQDMDHENMFWYRQDPGLGLRLIYFSYDVKMKEKGDIPEGYSVSREKKERFSLILESASTNQTSMYLCASSSGQGVHSNQPQHFGDGTRLSIL.

This chain joins TRBV19 and TRBJ1-2; the match to TRBD1 covers 8 bases. The V gene's germline CDR1 is LNHDA and CDR2 SQIVND (reference sequence). The CDR3 totals 12 residues. The junction had 6 bases not matched to a gene; V was cut back by 10 bases and J by 5 bases. CDR3 sequence reads: CATQGGRYGYTF. CDR3 in DNA: TGTGCCACACAGGGGGGCCGATATGGCTACACCTTC. Looking up the rest from reference TRBV19 and TRBJ1-2 gives the full variable domain: DGGITQSPKYLFRKEGQNVTLSCEQNLNHDAMYWYRQDPGQGLRLIYYSQIVNDFQKGDIAEGYSVSREKKESFPLTVTSAQKNPTAFYLCATQGGRYGYTFGSGTRLTVV.

This clone was seen a single time. V and J are TRBV30 and TRBJ1-2; 7 nucleotides line up with TRBD1. Germline-derived CDR1 and CDR2 are GTSNPN and SVGIG (reference sequence). The CDR3 has 13 residues. J lost 3 bases, V lost 1 base, and 2 bases had no gene match. CDR3 residues: CAWSGTGDYGYTF. CDR3 nucleotides: TGTGCCTGGAGTGGAACAGGGGACTATGGCTACACCTTC.

The V call is TRBV5-1, the J call TRBJ2-5; 10 nucleotides align to TRBD2. V dropped 0 bases and J dropped 5; count of bases not matched to a gene: 7. The CDR3 runs to 16 residues. CDR1 and CDR2 (germline): SGHRS, YFSETQ. The CDR3 sequence: CASSLVPSGGRETQYF. The CDR3 region has the DNA TGCGCCAGCAGCTTGGTACCTAGCGGGGGCCGGGAGACCCAGTACTTC.

The chain couples TRBV18 to TRBJ2-7; unclear D gene. Looked up from germline, CDR1 is KGHSH and CDR2 is LQKENI. V dropped 3 bases and J dropped 2 bases, with 11 bases sitting between them. The CDR3 has 14 residues. The CDR3 loop is CASSPGEQTYEQYF. The DNA of the CDR3 is TGTGCCAGCTCACCCGGTGAACAGACCTACGAGCAGTACTTC. The complete variable domain, with remaining parts taken from reference TRBV18 and TRBJ2-7, reads NAGVMQNPRHLVRRRGQEARLRCSPMKGHSHVYWYRQLPEEGLKFMVYLQKENIIDESGMPKERFSAEFPKEGPSILRIQQVVRGDSAAYFCASSPGEQTYEQYFGPGTRLTVT.

The CDR3 protein is CASVTGQGAWTGELFF. The CDR3 region has the DNA TGTGCCAGTGTAACGGGACAGGGGGCTTGGACCGGGGAGCTGTTTTTT. The chain recombines TRBV19 with TRBJ2-2, with 12 bases that match TRBD1. Looked up from germline, CDR1 is LNHDA and CDR2 is SQIVND (reference sequence). The CDR3 has 16 amino acids. The V segment lost 8 bases and the J segment 5 bases; nucleotides outside the gene matches: 9.

The gene calls are TRBV6-5 and TRBJ1-3, with D hard to call. Trimming removed 2 bases from V and 3 bases from J, with 8 bases in between. Germline V gene lookup returns CDR1 MNHEY and CDR2 SVGAGI. There are 14 residues in the CDR3. The CDR3: CASSYQEIGNTIYF. Written as DNA, the CDR3 is TGTGCCAGCAGTTACCAGGAAATTGGAAACACCATATATTTT.